This TCR beta chain originates from a study of blood T cell repertoires in COVID-19. Turning to the study itself: Samples representing acute and convalescent COVID-19 were sourced from the United States, Italy and Spain. Nucleic acid was either cDNA or gDNA, and it came from T cells, B-cell-depleted T cells, or PBMCs.

The ends were cut back, 1 base at V and 6 bases at J, with 9 bases in the middle. The CDR3 extends over 13 amino acids. The germline CDR1 and CDR2 sequences are MGHRA and YSYEKL. As handled by the study authors: Reference gene primer amplification yielded estimated nucleated cell counts. The method was immunoSEQ multiplex PCR; TCRdb's version includes in-frame clones alone and lacks a portion of them. The V and J calls and the clone size are those of that table, but D and trimming were determined from the DNA. The repertoire holds 55,000 to 90,000 clones, 88% seen once, with more than 1.1% in the top ten.

Sequenced input: peripheral blood. This clonotype originated in a human donor in a cohort sampled during active COVID-19. The chain couples TRBV4-1 to TRBJ1-2; no reliable D call. As DNA, the CDR3 is TGCGCCAGCAGCCAAGTTTCCGGGGATGGCTACACCTTC. Its protein product is CASSQVSGDGYTF.